These 26 T cell receptor beta chains were sequenced from one sample in a study of blood T cell repertoires in COVID-19. Assay: immunoSEQ multiplex PCR; the TCRdb copy retains only in-frame clones and omits some. This table holds over 75,000 clones, 80% found once. Sample: peripheral blood. All receptors derive from a man aged 45-65 years who had recovered from COVID-19.

The chain uses TRBV6-6 and TRBJ1-5, with D possibly matching TRBD1 (5 bases). Between the trimmed V and J ends, which lost 4 bases and 4 bases, there was a span of 14 bases. Germline V gene sequence: CDR1 MNHNY, CDR2 SVGAGI (reference sequence). This CDR3 is built from 15 residues. The CDR3 region is CASSFLQVANQPQHF. CDR3 bases: TGTGCCAGCAGTTTCCTACAGGTCGCTAATCAGCCCCAGCATTTT.

The chain carries TRBV5-1 and TRBJ1-1; the match to TRBD1 covers 8 bases. Germline V CDR1 and CDR2: SGHRS, YFSETQ. With 3 bases clipped from V and 4 bases from J, the junction kept 8 bases outside the gene matches. The CDR3 consists of 15 residues. Here the CDR3 DNA reads TGCGCCAGCAGCTCCGGACAGGGTGGTGGCACTGAAGCTTTCTTT. Translated, it gives CASSSGQGGGTEAFF.

V usage is TRBV7-3 and J usage is TRBJ2-1, with TRBD2 identical over 8 bases. Per germline, CDR1 SGHTA and CDR2 FQGTGA. J gave up 4 bases and V 5 bases, and 10 bases lay outside the gene matches. The CDR3 is made up of 16 amino acids. CDR3 sequence reads: CASSPGGREVYNEQFF. DNA for the CDR3: TGTGCCAGCAGCCCGGGGGGGCGGGAGGTTTACAATGAGCAGTTCTTC.

This clone was counted between two and nine times. The chain recombines TRBV27 with TRBJ1-5, with D possibly TRBD1 on 5 matching bases. Trimming pared 0 bases from V and 7 bases from J, leaving 13 bases between. Germline CDR1 reads MNHEY; CDR2 reads SMNVEV (reference sequence). This CDR3 is built from 15 residues. In DNA form, the CDR3 reads TGTGCCAGCAGTTTATCGATAAAGGGGCACCAGCCCCAGCATTTT. This encodes CASSLSIKGHQPQHF.

This clone has only one observation. V is TRBV5-5 and J is TRBJ1-5; a possible D gene is TRBD1 (5 bases). V dropped 2 bases and J dropped 7 bases, with 16 bases sitting between them. Germline CDR1 is SGHKS and CDR2 is YYEKEE (reference sequence). This CDR3 is built from 15 residues. The CDR3 spells CASSLRWGEGQPQHF. CDR3 nucleotides: TGTGCCAGCAGCTTAAGATGGGGGGAAGGACAGCCCCAGCATTTT.

This chain joins TRBV7-2 and TRBJ1-3; D is unclear. Germline lookup yields CDR1 SGHTA and CDR2 FQGNSA. The CDR3 contains 13 residues. V lost 7 bases, J lost 1 base, and 8 bases lay in between. Here the CDR3 reads CASTPRSGNTIYF. CDR3 DNA sequence: TGTGCCAGCACTCCTAGATCTGGAAACACCATATATTTT.

This clone has just one count. The rearrangement uses TRBV5-1 and TRBJ2-1; the match to TRBD1 covers 9 bases. This CDR3 comprises 16 residues. The V gene's germline CDR1 is SGHRS and CDR2 YFSETQ. Trimming removed 4 bases from V and 7 bases from J; junction bases left unmatched: 12. The chain's CDR3 is CASSLRTGALMNEQFF. CDR3 sequence (DNA): TGCGCCAGCAGCCTCCGGACAGGGGCGCTGATGAATGAGCAGTTCTTC.

This rearrangement joins TRBV10-3 to TRBJ2-3, with a weak D call TRBD1 (7 bases). Trimming left V 2 bases short and J 2 bases short, with 11 bases between. Germline CDR1 ENHRY, CDR2 SYGVKD. The CDR3 totals 15 residues. CDR3: CAISEAGGLTDTQYF. DNA of the CDR3: TGTGCCATCAGTGAGGCAGGGGGACTCACAGATACGCAGTATTTT.

This sequence joins TRBV4-1 and TRBJ1-6; 7 bases align to TRBD1. After removal of 4 bases from V and 0 bases from J, the junction contained 9 bases not matched to a gene. The germline V gene has CDR1 MGHRA and CDR2 YSYEKL. The CDR3 contains 18 residues. As DNA, the CDR3 is TGCGCCAGCAGCCGTCGTGGAGCAGGGGGCTCCTATAATTCACCCCTCCACTTT. Amino acids: CASSRRGAGGSYNSPLHF.

Written as DNA, the CDR3 is TGTGCCAGCAGCTTATCTGGGACTATTAATGAGCAGTTCTTC. This gives the protein CASSLSGTINEQFF. The chain combines TRBV7-9 with TRBJ2-1; 7 bases agree with TRBD2. Germline V gene lookup returns CDR1 SEHNR and CDR2 FQNEAQ (reference sequence). The CDR3 has 14 amino acids. J gave up 7 bases and V 2 bases, and 5 bases lay outside the gene matches.

The rearrangement links TRBV5-1 to TRBJ2-2; no firm D call. V was trimmed by 4 bases and J by 7 bases, leaving 8 bases between them. The CDR3 is 12 amino acids. Looked up from germline, CDR1 is SGHRS and CDR2 is YFSETQ. The CDR3 nucleotides are TGCGCCAGCAGCCCTGAGGTCGGGGAGCTGTTTTTT. It translates to CASSPEVGELFF.

The J gene is TRBJ1-5, the V gene TRBV2, with D possibly TRBD1 on 5 matching bases. The V end was cut by 3 bases, the J end by 7 bases, with 13 bases between. CDR1 is SNHLY and CDR2 is FYNNEI in the germline V gene. The CDR3 contains 14 residues. As DNA, the CDR3 is TGTGCCAGCAGTGACTCAGGGAAAGGGCAGCCCCAGCATTTT. Amino acid sequence: CASSDSGKGQPQHF.

The chain couples TRBV6-5 to TRBJ2-7; weak D call: TRBD1 (6 bases). The V gene lost 0 bases and the J gene lost 1 base, with 7 bases spanning the gap. The CDR3 is made up of 14 amino acids. The germline gives CDR1 MNHEY, CDR2 SVGAGI. CDR3 nucleotides: TGTGCCAGCAGTTACTCACAGGGTTCCTACGAGCAGTACTTC. This codes for CASSYSQGSYEQYF.

The chain employs TRBV6-6 and TRBJ1-6, with D perhaps matching TRBD1 (5 bases). Trimming took off 6 bases at V and 5 bases at J, with 11 bases between the two ends. Germline loops: CDR1 MNHNY, CDR2 SVGAGI (reference sequence). This CDR3 has 14 amino acids. Here the CDR3 reads CASSLIGDNSPLHF. In DNA, the CDR3 is TGTGCCAGCAGCCTGATAGGGGATAATTCACCCCTCCACTTT.

V gene TRBV14 combines with J gene TRBJ2-1, with 7 bases identical to TRBD1. The V and J ends lost 4 bases and 7 bases, in that order; junction bases with no gene match: 13. From germline, CDR1 is SGHDN and CDR2 FVKESK. The CDR3 loop spans 16 amino acids. For the CDR3, the DNA is TGTGCCAGCAGCCCTCTTGGAGTCAGGGGGATGAATGAGCAGTTCTTC. Amino acid sequence: CASSPLGVRGMNEQFF. Full variable domain (remainder filled in from reference TRBV14 and TRBJ2-1): EAGVTQFPSHSVIEKGQTVTLRCDPISGHDNLYWYRRVMGKEIKFLLHFVKESKQDESGMPNNRFLAERTGGTYSTLKVQPAELEDSGVYFCASSPLGVRGMNEQFFGPGTRLTVL.

V is TRBV3-1 (or the pseudogene TRBV3-2) and J is TRBJ1-1, with D maybe TRBD1 (5 bases). The germline V and J ends were trimmed by 2 bases and 0 bases, with 22 bases remaining between them. This CDR3 region has 19 residues. CDR1 is LGHDT, CDR2 YNNKEL, per germline (reference sequence). The CDR3 bases are TGTGCCAGCAGCCAAAGATCGAGCAGGGTGAGGCTCATGAACACTGAAGCTTTCTTT. Translation gives CASSQRSSRVRLMNTEAFF.

This chain uses TRBV6-5 with TRBJ2-5; no definite D call. Germline CDR1 is MNHEY and CDR2 is SVGAGI. The length of the CDR3 is 13 residues. V shed 6 bases and J shed 5 bases, with 13 bases lying between them. DNA of the CDR3: TGTGCCAGCAGCTACAGCCCCCGGGAGACCCAGTACTTC. Its protein is CASSYSPRETQYF.

The chain is built from TRBV6-6 and TRBJ2-3; no clear D. CDR3 size: 15 residues. V shed 0 bases and J shed 5 bases, with 12 bases lying between them. Per germline, CDR1 MNHNY and CDR2 SVGAGI (reference sequence). Here the CDR3 DNA reads TGTGCCAGCAGTTACTCAGACACTCTCGAAGATACGCAGTATTTT. This codes for CASSYSDTLEDTQYF.

The J gene is TRBJ2-7, the V gene TRBV18; 9 bases are shared with TRBD1. Germline CDR1 reads KGHSH; CDR2 reads LQKENI. This CDR3 is built from 14 residues. Losses at the gene ends were 0 bases for V and 5 bases for J; bases not matched to a gene: 2. The CDR3 coding sequence is TGTGCCAGCTCACCACCGGGGACAGGGAACGAGCAGTACTTC. It encodes CASSPPGTGNEQYF.

The rearrangement uses TRBV27 and TRBJ1-1, with 7 bases that match TRBD1. CDR3 length equals 15 residues. Germline values: CDR1 MNHEY, CDR2 SMNVEV (reference sequence). The ends lost 3 bases at V and 4 bases at J; junction bases unmatched: 8. The CDR3 nucleotides read TGTGCCAGCAGTTTTTACAGGGGCTCCGTCACTGAAGCTTTCTTT. It codes for CASSFYRGSVTEAFF.

This clone was seen more than once but under ten times. The chain carries TRBV19 and TRBJ2-1, with 10 bases aligning to TRBD2. Germline V gene data show CDR1 as LNHDA and CDR2 as SQIVND (reference sequence). The CDR3 consists of 18 residues. V was clipped by 3 bases and J by 0 bases; unmatched bases: 8. The CDR3 region is CASSMFRASGSSYNEQFF. The CDR3 bases are TGTGCCAGTAGTATGTTCCGGGCTAGCGGGAGCTCCTACAATGAGCAGTTCTTC.

V is TRBV5-1 and J is TRBJ1-1; D may be TRBD1 (6 bases). CDR1 SGHRS and CDR2 YFSETQ come from the germline V gene. Trimming took 0 bases from V and 0 from J, leaving 9 bases between them. This CDR3 comprises 15 residues. The DNA for the CDR3 is TGCGCCAGCAGCTTGGAAGGGGGAATGAACACTGAAGCTTTCTTT. As protein: CASSLEGGMNTEAFF. Complete variable domain (other parts from reference TRBV5-1 and TRBJ1-1): KAGVTQTPRYLIKTRGQQVTLSCSPISGHRSVSWYQQTPGQGLQFLFEYFSETQRNKGNFPGRFSGRQFSNSRSEMNVSTLELGDSALYLCASSLEGGMNTEAFFGQGTRLTVV.

The chain recombines TRBV7-3 with TRBJ2-3; a possible D gene is TRBD2 (6 bases). Per the germline V gene, CDR1 is SGHTA and CDR2 is FQGTGA. This CDR3 region has 15 residues. Trimming pared 5 bases from V and 2 bases from J, leaving 14 bases between. The CDR3 DNA follows: TGTGCCAGCAGCGTAGTGGGGACTTCCACAGATACGCAGTATTTT. Amino acid sequence: CASSVVGTSTDTQYF.

The genes are TRBV28 and TRBJ1-5; TRBD1 is a possible D gene (6 bases). The CDR3 covers 14 residues. V dropped 5 bases and J dropped 3 bases, with 11 bases sitting between them. Germline CDR1 MDHEN, CDR2 SYDVKM. The CDR3, as DNA: TGTGCCAGCAGTAGAGGGGGATACAATCAGCCCCAGCATTTT. Amino acid sequence: CASSRGGYNQPQHF.

V gene TRBV5-8 combines with J gene TRBJ1-2, with 10 bases identical to TRBD1. V was clipped by 3 bases and J by 2 bases; unmatched bases: 7. CDR1 is SGHTS and CDR2 is YDEGEE in the germline V gene. The CDR3 is 16 amino acids. CDR3 coding DNA: TGTGCCAGCAGCTCAAGACAGGGGGCGAGGAACTATGGCTACACCTTC. Translation gives CASSSRQGARNYGYTF.

V and J are TRBV28 and TRBJ2-7; 9 bases are a match to TRBD1. Germline V gene sequence: CDR1 MDHEN, CDR2 SYDVKM. The CDR3 is made up of 15 amino acids. J lost 4 bases, V lost 4 bases, and 8 bases had no gene match. The CDR3 DNA reads TGTGCCAGCAGTTCAGCCGGGACAGGGACTTACGAGCAGTACTTC. Translating it yields CASSSAGTGTYEQYF.